The 24 T cell receptor beta chains given below trace back to one sample, sequenced in a study of T cell responses to AZD1222 COVID-19 vaccine. TCRdb's table, derived via immunoSEQ multiplex PCR, lists solely in-frame clones and lacks some. In the table there are 90,000 to 150,000 clones, around nine tenths of which are singletons. Sequencing was performed on peripheral blood, taken 28 days after the second AZD1222 dose. The receptor source for this set is an adult who received the AZD1222 COVID-19 vaccine.

This clone appeared a few times. Here the CDR3 DNA reads TGTGCCAGCAGCGTGGGCGATGGGAACACTGAAGCTTTCTTT. Protein sequence: CASSVGDGNTEAFF. The rearrangement joins TRBV9 to TRBJ1-1; D not certain. V lost 2 bases, J lost 1 base, and 9 bases lay in between. CDR3 length: 14 residues. Per the germline V gene, CDR1 is SGDLS and CDR2 is YYNGEE.

J is TRBJ2-1 and V is TRBV7-3; D is ambiguous. This CDR3 has 14 residues. V dropped 3 bases and J dropped 4 bases, with 10 bases sitting between them. Germline assignment: CDR1 SGHTA and CDR2 FQGTGA. The CDR3 protein is CASSFRLKYNEQFF. In nucleotides, the CDR3 is TGTGCCAGCAGCTTCCGGCTAAAATACAATGAGCAGTTCTTC.

J is TRBJ2-7 and V is TRBV3-1 (or the pseudogene TRBV3-2); a weak D match, TRBD2 (6 bases). This CDR3 comprises 18 residues. Per germline, CDR1 LGHDT and CDR2 YNNKEL (reference sequence). Trimming cost V 4 bases and J 2 bases, with 24 bases left between them. The CDR3 here is CASSPPSRVGGGPYEQYF. The CDR3 nucleotides are TGTGCCAGCAGCCCCCCGTCCCGAGTGGGAGGCGGGCCCTACGAGCAGTACTTC.

This chain joins TRBV27 and TRBJ2-5, with TRBD1 matching 11 bases. CDR1 MNHEY and CDR2 SMNVEV come from the germline V gene (reference sequence). This CDR3 has 15 amino acids. The junction had 5 bases not matched to a gene; V was cut back by 5 bases and J by 3 bases. The CDR3 DNA reads TGTGCCAGCAGTCCCCGGACAGGGGGCGAAGAGACCCAGTACTTC. It codes for CASSPRTGGEETQYF.

V and J are TRBV5-1 and TRBJ2-5; D is perhaps TRBD2 (5 bases). V lost 5 bases, J lost 4 bases, and 15 bases lay in between. The CDR3 totals 14 residues. Germline V gene data show CDR1 as SGHRS and CDR2 as YFSETQ. This CDR3 reads CASRPGVKGETQYF. Here the CDR3 DNA reads TGCGCCAGCAGACCCGGGGTAAAAGGAGAGACCCAGTACTTC.

This sequence joins TRBV28 and TRBJ2-2, with D unresolved. V was pared by 6 bases and J by 1 base, with 9 bases between. CDR1 and CDR2 (germline): MDHEN, SYDVKM. The length of the CDR3 is 14 residues. DNA for the CDR3: TGTGCCAGCAGGTCACAAGGGAACACCGGGGAGCTGTTTTTT. This translates into CASRSQGNTGELFF.

This clone occurred a few times. The rearrangement uses TRBV19 and TRBJ1-5; D not resolved. The CDR3 is made up of 12 amino acids. In germline, CDR1 is LNHDA, CDR2 SQIVND (reference sequence). The DNA for the CDR3 is TGTGCTACTACGGTGAGCAATCAGCCCCAGCATTTT. It is translated as CATTVSNQPQHF.

The J gene is TRBJ2-7, the V gene TRBV7-9, with a weak D call TRBD1 (5 bases). CDR3 length equals 15 residues. Germline assignment: CDR1 SEHNR and CDR2 FQNEAQ (reference sequence). The ends were cut back, 1 base at V and 1 base at J, with 11 bases in the middle. In DNA, the CDR3 is TGTGCCAGCAGCTTAGTTCAGGGTTTTTCCTACGAGCAGTACTTC. Protein product: CASSLVQGFSYEQYF. The full variable domain, its missing parts supplied by reference TRBV7-9 and TRBJ2-7, is DTGVSQNPRHKITKRGQNVTFRCDPISEHNRLYWYRQTLGQGPEFLTYFQNEAQLEKSRLLSDRFSAERPKGSFSTLEIQRTEQGDSAMYLCASSLVQGFSYEQYFGPGTRLTVT.

V usage is TRBV6-4 and J usage is TRBJ2-3; no clear D. The CDR3 runs to 13 residues. The germline V gene has CDR1 MRHNA and CDR2 SNTAGT. V shed 0 bases and J shed 2 bases, with 3 bases lying between them. This CDR3 reads CASSDSYTDTQYF. The CDR3, as DNA: TGTGCCAGCAGTGACTCCTACACAGATACGCAGTATTTT.

This clone was detected only once. The V call is TRBV30, the J call TRBJ2-5; tentatively, D is TRBD2 (6 bases). Trimming took 5 bases from V and 5 from J, leaving 18 bases between them. From germline, CDR1 is GTSNPN and CDR2 SVGIG (reference sequence). The CDR3 is made up of 14 amino acids. CDR3 nucleotides: TGTGCCTGGGGCTGGAACGGGGGTTTGGAGACCCAGTACTTC. Translated: CAWGWNGGLETQYF.

This clone was counted once. The rearrangement joins TRBV30 to TRBJ1-6, with 11 bases fitting TRBD1. The V and J ends lost 3 bases and 11 bases, in that order; junction bases with no gene match: 6. CDR3 size: 14 residues. Germline lookup yields CDR1 GTSNPN and CDR2 SVGIG (reference sequence). The CDR3 DNA reads TGTGCCTGGAGGGGACAGGGGGTAGGCGCACCCCTCCACTTT. Protein sequence: CAWRGQGVGAPLHF.

The chain joins TRBV4-2 to TRBJ2-7, with TRBD2 identical over 12 bases. V lost 0 bases and J lost 4; bases outside the gene matches: 10. The V gene's germline CDR1 is LGHNA and CDR2 YNFKEQ. The CDR3 is 18 amino acids. The DNA for the CDR3 is TGTGCCAGCAGCCAAGATGGCCGGACTAGCGGGAAACATTACGAGCAGTACTTC. Its translation is CASSQDGRTSGKHYEQYF.

The V call is TRBV19, the J call TRBJ1-3, with D hard to call. Looked up from germline, CDR1 is LNHDA and CDR2 is SQIVND (reference sequence). V lost 6 bases and J 0 bases, leaving 15 bases between the germline ends. The CDR3 consists of 16 residues. CDR3 sequence reads: CASSRSEAYSGNTIYF. DNA for the CDR3: TGTGCCAGTAGCCGATCGGAGGCGTACTCTGGAAACACCATATATTTT.

This chain joins TRBV7-6 and TRBJ1-3; D may be TRBD1 (5 bases). Trimming removed 5 bases from V and 0 bases from J, with 11 bases in between. CDR1 SGHVS and CDR2 FNYEAQ come from the germline V gene. CDR3 length equals 15 residues. CDR3 loop: CASSRDPSSGNTIYF. For the CDR3, the DNA is TGTGCCAGCAGCCGGGACCCGTCCTCTGGAAACACCATATATTTT.

The J gene is TRBJ2-2, the V gene TRBV27; the D gene is possibly TRBD2 (6 bases). Trimming stripped 4 bases from V and 6 bases from J, with 18 bases between. The CDR3 spans 16 residues. The V gene's germline CDR1 is MNHEY and CDR2 SMNVEV (reference sequence). The CDR3 sequence: CASSSLGGRWAGELFF. The CDR3 region has the DNA TGTGCCAGCAGTTCCTTGGGGGGAAGGTGGGCCGGGGAGCTGTTTTTT.

The V gene is TRBV4-1, the J gene TRBJ1-2; TRBD1 aligns across 9 bases. The V and J ends lost 2 bases and 5 bases, in that order; junction bases with no gene match: 9. CDR1 MGHRA and CDR2 YSYEKL come from the germline V gene. This CDR3 spans 16 amino acids. CDR3 region: CASSQFPGQGEYGYTF. CDR3 coding DNA: TGCGCCAGCAGCCAATTTCCGGGACAGGGCGAATATGGCTACACCTTC.

The chain joins TRBV7-9 to TRBJ1-1; D might be TRBD1 (6 bases). The CDR3 is made up of 15 amino acids. The V end lost 2 bases, the J end lost 3 bases, and 13 bases lay between the germline ends. Per germline, CDR1 SEHNR and CDR2 FQNEAQ (reference sequence). DNA of the CDR3: TGTGCCAGCAGCTTACATGGGGGGCCGGACACTGAAGCTTTCTTT. Its protein product is CASSLHGGPDTEAFF.

J is TRBJ1-6 and V is TRBV30; 8 bases align to TRBD1. The V gene end was trimmed by 3 bases and the J gene end by 7 bases; junction bases not matched to a gene: 5. From germline, CDR1 is GTSNPN and CDR2 SVGIG (reference sequence). The CDR3 spans 14 residues. CDR3 coding DNA: TGTGCCTGGAGGGGGACAGGTTACAATTCACCCCTCCACTTT. Translated, it gives CAWRGTGYNSPLHF.

The rearrangement links TRBV9 to TRBJ2-1, with 8 bases aligning to TRBD2. Germline V gene data show CDR1 as SGDLS and CDR2 as YYNGEE. The CDR3 has 15 residues. The V and J ends lost 0 bases and 3 bases, in that order; junction bases with no gene match: 2. CDR3 sequence reads: CASSVVAGIYNEQFF. DNA for the CDR3: TGTGCCAGCAGCGTAGTAGCGGGGATCTACAATGAGCAGTTCTTC.

The V gene is TRBV28, the J gene TRBJ2-1; tentatively, D is TRBD2 (5 bases). Germline CDR1 is MDHEN and CDR2 is SYDVKM. The CDR3 totals 16 residues. V shed 7 bases and J shed 4 bases, with 20 bases lying between them. CDR3 coding DNA: TGTGCCAGCACCTCCTGGGTGGGAGCTGAATACAATGAGCAGTTCTTC. Amino acids: CASTSWVGAEYNEQFF.

The V gene is TRBV19, the J gene TRBJ1-2, with 7 bases fitting TRBD1. This CDR3 has 14 residues. V gave up 6 bases and J gave up 4 bases; unmatched junction bases: 8. From germline, CDR1 is LNHDA and CDR2 SQIVND (reference sequence). The CDR3 loop is CASRADRVGYGYTF. The CDR3 DNA sequence: TGTGCCAGTAGAGCTGACAGGGTCGGCTATGGCTACACCTTC.

The V call is TRBV6-2 or TRBV6-3, the J call TRBJ2-2; 13 bases are shared with TRBD2. There are 16 residues in the CDR3. Unmatched junction bases numbered 7, after V lost 6 bases and J lost 6 bases. CDR1 is MNHEY, CDR2 SVGEGT, per germline. The CDR3 DNA follows: TGTGCCAGCAGCCACGGACTAGCGGGAGAGTCCGGGGAGCTGTTTTTT. Its protein product is CASSHGLAGESGELFF.

The chain uses TRBV10-3 and TRBJ1-5, with D perhaps TRBD1 (6 bases). Germline CDR1 reads ENHRY; CDR2 reads SYGVKD. The CDR3 has 16 amino acids. The V end lost 8 bases, the J end lost 2 bases, and 19 bases lay between the germline ends. CDR3 sequence: CAIEEVNRDRNQPQHF. The CDR3 nucleotides are TGTGCCATCGAAGAGGTAAACAGGGATCGCAATCAGCCCCAGCATTTT.

The J gene is TRBJ1-2, the V gene TRBV12-3 or TRBV12-4; no clear D gene. The ends were cut back, 3 bases at V and 7 bases at J, with 9 bases in the middle. The CDR3 runs to 12 residues. CDR3 DNA sequence: TGTGCCAGCAGTTTGGTGGAGGGTGGCTACACCTTC. Translation: CASSLVEGGYTF.